Reported below is one T cell receptor beta chain. In the source study's methods: Scientists estimated how many nucleated cells there were by amplifying reference gene primers. Repertoires were generated with immunoSEQ multiplex PCR, while TCRdb's copy carries only in-frame clones and drops some. Clonal size and the V and J genes are those of that table, whereas D and trimming came from the DNA. The table includes around 300,000 clones, almost 90% detected once. This record comes from a study of blood T cell repertoires in COVID-19. The overall study: Sites in the United States, Italy and Spain provided acute and convalescent COVID-19 samples. T cells, B-cell-depleted T cells, or PBMCs supplied cDNA or gDNA.

Enrollment of patients from Seattle took place during active infection, with longitudinal follow-up. The germline V gene encodes CDR1 MNHEY and CDR2 SMNVEV (reference sequence). V trimming: 6 bases; J trimming: 6 bases; junction bases outside the gene matches: 10. This CDR3 is built from 14 residues. This TCR was sampled from a woman aged 40 to 50 with COVID-19, enrolled during active disease. Sequences were obtained from peripheral blood. This rearrangement joins TRBV27 to TRBJ2-7; TRBD1 aligns across 8 bases. The DNA for the CDR3 is TGTGCCAGCAGCTCTCTAGACAGGGGCGGCGAGCAGTACTTC. Protein: CASSSLDRGGEQYF.